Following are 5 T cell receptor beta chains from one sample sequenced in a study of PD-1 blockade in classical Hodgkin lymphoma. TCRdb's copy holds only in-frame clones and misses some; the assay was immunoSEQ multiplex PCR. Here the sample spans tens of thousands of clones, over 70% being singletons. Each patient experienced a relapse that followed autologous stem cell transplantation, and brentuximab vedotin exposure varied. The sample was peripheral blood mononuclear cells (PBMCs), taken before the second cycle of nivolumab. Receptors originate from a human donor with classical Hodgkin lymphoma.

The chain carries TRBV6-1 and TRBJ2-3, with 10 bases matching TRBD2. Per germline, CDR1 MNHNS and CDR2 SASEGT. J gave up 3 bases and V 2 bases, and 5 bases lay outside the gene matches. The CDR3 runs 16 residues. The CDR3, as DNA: TGTGCCAGCAGTGAAACAGCGGGAGGGCCGACAGATACGCAGTATTTT. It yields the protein CASSETAGGPTDTQYF.

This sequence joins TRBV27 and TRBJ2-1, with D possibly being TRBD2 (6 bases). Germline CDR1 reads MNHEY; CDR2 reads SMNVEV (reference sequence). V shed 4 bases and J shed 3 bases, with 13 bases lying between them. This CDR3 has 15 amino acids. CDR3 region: CASSSTSTVYNEQFF. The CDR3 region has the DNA TGTGCCAGCAGTTCAACTAGCACGGTCTACAATGAGCAGTTCTTC.

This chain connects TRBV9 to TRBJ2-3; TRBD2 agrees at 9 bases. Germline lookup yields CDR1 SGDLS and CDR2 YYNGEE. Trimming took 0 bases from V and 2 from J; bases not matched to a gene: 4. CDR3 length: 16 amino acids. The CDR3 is CASSVAGGRATDTQYF. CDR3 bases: TGTGCCAGCAGCGTAGCCGGCGGGAGGGCCACAGATACGCAGTATTTT.

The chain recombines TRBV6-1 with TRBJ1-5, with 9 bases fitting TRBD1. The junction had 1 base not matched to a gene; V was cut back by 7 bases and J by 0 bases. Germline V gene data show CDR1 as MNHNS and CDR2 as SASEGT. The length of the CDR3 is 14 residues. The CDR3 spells CASMDRGSNQPQHF. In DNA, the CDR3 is TGTGCCAGCATGGACAGGGGTAGCAATCAGCCCCAGCATTTT.

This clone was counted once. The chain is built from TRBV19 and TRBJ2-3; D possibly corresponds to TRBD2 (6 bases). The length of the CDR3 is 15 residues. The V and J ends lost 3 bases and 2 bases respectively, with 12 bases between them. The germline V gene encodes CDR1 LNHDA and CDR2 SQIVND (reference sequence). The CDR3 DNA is TGTGCCAGTAGTATCAGGACGGGAGTCACAGATACGCAGTATTTT. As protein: CASSIRTGVTDTQYF.